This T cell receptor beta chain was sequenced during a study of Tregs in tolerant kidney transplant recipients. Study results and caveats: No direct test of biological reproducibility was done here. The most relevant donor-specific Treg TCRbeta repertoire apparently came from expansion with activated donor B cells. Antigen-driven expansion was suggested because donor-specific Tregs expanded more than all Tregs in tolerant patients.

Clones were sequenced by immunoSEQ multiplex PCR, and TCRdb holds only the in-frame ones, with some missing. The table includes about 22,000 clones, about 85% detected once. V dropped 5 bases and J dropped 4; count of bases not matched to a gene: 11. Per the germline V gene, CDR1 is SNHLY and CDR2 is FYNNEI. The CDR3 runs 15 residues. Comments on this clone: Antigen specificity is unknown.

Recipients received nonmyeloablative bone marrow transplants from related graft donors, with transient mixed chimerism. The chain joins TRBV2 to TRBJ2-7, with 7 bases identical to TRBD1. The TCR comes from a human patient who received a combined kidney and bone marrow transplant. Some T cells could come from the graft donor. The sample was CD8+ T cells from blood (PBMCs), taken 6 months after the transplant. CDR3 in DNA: TGTGCCAGCAGTCAAAGTAGGGGGCTGACTTACGAGCAGTACTTC. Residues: CASSQSRGLTYEQYF.